The clone carrying this T cell receptor (beta chain) has a handful of counts. Its target is unknown. With a much larger clone just one base away, this may be a read error. This sample is drawn from a study of neurological immune-mediated disorders. Study-wide results and limits: HTLV-1-associated myelopathy ranked highest for TCR clonal expansion and multiple sclerosis lowest, beneath healthy controls.

The cDNA was produced through 5'RACE with 10-nucleotide random UMIs. Every sequencing run generated over 180 million TCR-beta sequences from 15-18 subjects. A single record per CDR3 protein comes from TCRdb applying MiXCR to the 5' RACE reads. The table includes 70,000 or so distinct CDR3 sequences, 3.2% detected once. Trimming shortened V by 4 bases and J by 7 bases, and 15 bases separated the two germline ends. Germline-derived CDR1 and CDR2 are KGHDR and SFDVKD. CDR3 length: 14 amino acids. Material for sequencing was PBMCs. The sequence derives from a woman aged 45-65 years with multiple sclerosis. The chain has TRBV24-1 and TRBJ2-5, with unresolved D. CDR3 DNA: TGTGCCACCAGTGACCGACTCACGGGTGGGACCCAGTACTTC. Protein product: CATSDRLTGGTQYF.